A single sample gave rise to the 16 T cell receptor beta chains below, sequenced in a study of memory CD4+ T cells and cytomegalovirus serostatus. The data were produced by immunoSEQ multiplex PCR, yet TCRdb's version contains in-frame clones alone and is incomplete. The table has some 46,000 clones, 79% seen once. Single viable CD3+CD4+CD8-CD45RO+ cells were sorted as the memory CD4+ T cells. Input material: memory CD4+ T cells from blood. These receptors all come from an adult in good health and CMV-seronegative.

The chain has TRBV7-2 and TRBJ2-3, with 11 bases matching TRBD2. J gave up 2 bases and V 2 bases, and 9 bases lay outside the gene matches. Germline V gene data show CDR1 as SGHTA and CDR2 as FQGNSA. This CDR3 is 18 amino acids long. The CDR3 DNA reads TGTGCCAGCAGCTTATCCCTAGCGGGAGGCCGATTCACAGATACGCAGTATTTT. Residues: CASSLSLAGGRFTDTQYF.

J is TRBJ2-7 and V is TRBV27; TRBD1 matches 10 bases. The germline gives CDR1 MNHEY, CDR2 SMNVEV (reference sequence). V shed 6 bases and J 5 bases; nucleotides not matched to a gene: 10. This CDR3 spans 15 amino acids. The CDR3 region is CASRKPGQGTDEQYF. Here the CDR3 DNA reads TGTGCCAGCAGAAAGCCGGGACAGGGGACAGACGAGCAGTACTTC.

The chain links TRBV29-1 to TRBJ1-1; a possible D gene is TRBD1 (6 bases). V was cut by 4 bases and J by 0 bases, with 9 bases left in between. Germline assignment: CDR1 SQVTM and CDR2 ANQGSEA. The CDR3 length is 13 residues. The CDR3 spells CSVAGALNTEAFF. CDR3 DNA sequence: TGCAGCGTTGCAGGGGCTTTGAACACTGAAGCTTTCTTT. The full variable domain, rest sourced from reference TRBV29-1 and TRBJ1-1, is SAVISQKPSRDICQRGTSLTIQCQVDSQVTMMFWYRQQPGQSLTLIATANQGSEATYESGFVIDKFPISRPNLTFSTLTVSNMSPEDSSIYLCSVAGALNTEAFFGQGTRLTVV.

This clone occurred once. The chain has TRBV9 and TRBJ2-3; weak D call: TRBD2 (6 bases). Trimming took 4 bases from V and 6 from J, leaving 12 bases between them. The V gene's germline CDR1 is SGDLS and CDR2 YYNGEE. This CDR3 is 13 amino acids long. The CDR3 DNA sequence: TGTGCCAGCAGCCCCGGGGGTGTTGATACGCAGTATTTT. Protein: CASSPGGVDTQYF.

The chain recombines TRBV27 with TRBJ2-4, with 8 positions matching TRBD1. V lost 2 bases and J lost 6; bases outside the gene matches: 0. The CDR3 length is 13 residues. Germline assignment: CDR1 MNHEY and CDR2 SMNVEV (reference sequence). The CDR3 is CASSLQGANIQYF. Here the CDR3 DNA reads TGTGCCAGCAGTTTACAGGGGGCAAACATTCAGTACTTC.

V is TRBV15 and J is TRBJ1-1; D call uncertain. This CDR3 contains 14 residues. Trimming took off 0 bases at V and 0 bases at J, with 5 bases between the two ends. The germline V gene encodes CDR1 LNHNV and CDR2 YYDKDF (reference sequence). The CDR3 bases are TGTGCCACCAGCAGAGAACAGTTGAACACTGAAGCTTTCTTT. Encoded protein: CATSREQLNTEAFF.

Remarks on this clone: The junction departs from the called germline gene at one end, perhaps through a read error. V gene TRBV5-6 combines with J gene TRBJ1-4, with D possibly being TRBD1 (5 bases). Germline lookup yields CDR1 SGHDT and CDR2 YYEEEE. The CDR3 sequence is 14 residues long. CDR3 nucleotides: TGTGCCAGCAGTTTGGGACGGCGATTTGAAAAACTGTTTTTT. Translation gives CASSLGRRFEKLFF.

The J gene is TRBJ2-7, the V gene TRBV6-1; D is perhaps TRBD2 (7 bases). This CDR3 has 15 amino acids. Germline assignment: CDR1 MNHNS and CDR2 SASEGT. V gave up 1 base and J gave up 6 bases, with 16 bases separating them. The CDR3 DNA reads TGTGCCAGCAGTGAAGGGTTCGGGGGGCTCACCGAGCAGTACTTC. It translates to CASSEGFGGLTEQYF.

The rearrangement uses TRBV30 and TRBJ1-4; unclear D gene. The CDR3 loop spans 13 amino acids. V dropped 1 base and J dropped 8 bases, with 11 bases sitting between them. The germline CDR1 and CDR2 sequences are GTSNPN and SVGIG (reference sequence). The CDR3 here is CAWSGRLGEKLFF. CDR3 DNA: TGTGCCTGGAGTGGAAGGCTTGGGGAAAAACTGTTTTTT.

The chain is built from TRBV21-1 and TRBJ2-3; the listed D gene, TRBD2, was not tested against the DNA. TRBV21-1 is an annotated pseudogene. CDR3 length: 21 residues. The CDR3, as DNA: TGTGCCAGCAGCAATACGAGCGGACTAGCGGGAGAGCTAGCGGGCGCAGATACGCAGTATTTT. Its translation is CASSNTSGLAGELAGADTQYF.

The chain joins TRBV19 to TRBJ2-5; no clear D. This CDR3 is built from 13 residues. Germline V gene lookup returns CDR1 LNHDA and CDR2 SQIVND (reference sequence). V lost 6 bases and J lost 5, with 13 bases in between. This CDR3 is CASSSRDGETQYF. DNA of the CDR3: TGTGCCAGTAGCTCTAGGGATGGGGAGACCCAGTACTTC.

This clone was seen a single time. J is TRBJ1-3 and V is TRBV7-8, with a possible D match to TRBD1 (6 bases). The CDR3 consists of 16 residues. Per germline, CDR1 SGHVS and CDR2 FQNEAQ. Trimming took 4 bases from V and 4 from J, leaving 17 bases between them. In nucleotides, the CDR3 is TGTGCCAGCAGCTGGGGGGCGGTGACGCGGGGAAACACCATATATTTT. This gives the protein CASSWGAVTRGNTIYF.

This clone was counted once. The chain carries TRBV11-2 and TRBJ1-1; D not certain. V lost 4 bases to trimming and J lost 9 bases, with 9 bases between them. CDR3 size: 11 residues. Germline CDR1 SGHAT, CDR2 FQNNGV. The CDR3 reads CASSWGQKAFF. The CDR3 DNA is TGTGCCAGCAGCTGGGGTCAGAAAGCTTTCTTT.

The chain has TRBV11-2 and TRBJ2-3; 12 bases fit TRBD2. V dropped 5 bases and J dropped 2; count of bases not matched to a gene: 5. Germline V lookup: CDR1 SGHAT, CDR2 FQNNGV. The CDR3 has 16 amino acids. CDR3: CASSPLAGGLTDTQYF. The CDR3 DNA follows: TGTGCCAGCAGCCCACTAGCGGGAGGCCTCACAGATACGCAGTATTTT.

This clone appeared a few times. The gene calls are TRBV11-2 and TRBJ2-2; tentatively, D is TRBD2 (5 bases). Germline CDR1 SGHAT, CDR2 FQNNGV. The CDR3 has 15 amino acids. Trimming shortened V by 5 bases and J by 5 bases, and 15 bases separated the two germline ends. CDR3 region: CASSPSGRGTGELFF. CDR3 in DNA: TGTGCCAGCAGCCCAAGCGGTCGTGGGACCGGGGAGCTGTTTTTT.

This chain links TRBV6-1 with TRBJ1-2; unclear D gene. V was shortened by 8 bases and J by 5 bases, with 9 bases between the two germline ends. The V gene's germline CDR1 is MNHNS and CDR2 SASEGT. The CDR3 consists of 11 residues. CDR3 sequence: CASGAAYGYTF. CDR3 coding DNA: TGTGCCAGCGGCGCAGCTTATGGCTACACCTTC.